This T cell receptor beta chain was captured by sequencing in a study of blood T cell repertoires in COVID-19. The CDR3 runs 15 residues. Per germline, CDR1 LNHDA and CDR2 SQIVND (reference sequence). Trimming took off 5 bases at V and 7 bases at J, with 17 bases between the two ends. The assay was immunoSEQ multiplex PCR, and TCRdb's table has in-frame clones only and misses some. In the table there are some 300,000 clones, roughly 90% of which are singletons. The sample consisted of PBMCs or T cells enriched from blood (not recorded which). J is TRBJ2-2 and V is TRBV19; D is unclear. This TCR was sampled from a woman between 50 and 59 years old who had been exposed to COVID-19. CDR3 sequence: CASSGHHLTIGELFF. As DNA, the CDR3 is TGTGCCAGTAGTGGGCACCATTTGACAATCGGGGAGCTGTTTTTT.